This T cell receptor (beta chain) was profiled in a study of T cells after yellow fever vaccination. This clonotype has a count of ten or more. The antigen is unknown. Looked up from germline, CDR1 is MGHRA and CDR2 is YSYEKL. CDR3 size: 17 residues. J gave up 2 bases and V 8 bases, and 14 bases lay outside the gene matches. The study made its TCR cDNA through 5'RACE template switching. That step introduced a universal primer site along with UMIs. TCRdb redid the calling of the 5' RACE reads with MiXCR, one entry per CDR3 protein. The sample has about 75,000 distinct CDR3 sequences, 7.3% seen once. Findings of the study overall: Though weaker, the secondary response peaked faster, on day 5 versus 15.

The receptor was isolated from a man aged 18 to 29 who received the YFV17D yellow fever vaccine. The rearrangement joins TRBV4-1 to TRBJ1-2, with 10 bases matching TRBD1. Sequenced material: CD8+ T cells sorted from PBMCs, taken around 10 days after the first yellow fever vaccination. DNA for the CDR3: TGCGCCAGCCGGGGAGGGGGACAGGGGATACAGAACTATGGCTACACCTTC. Amino acid sequence: CASRGGGQGIQNYGYTF.